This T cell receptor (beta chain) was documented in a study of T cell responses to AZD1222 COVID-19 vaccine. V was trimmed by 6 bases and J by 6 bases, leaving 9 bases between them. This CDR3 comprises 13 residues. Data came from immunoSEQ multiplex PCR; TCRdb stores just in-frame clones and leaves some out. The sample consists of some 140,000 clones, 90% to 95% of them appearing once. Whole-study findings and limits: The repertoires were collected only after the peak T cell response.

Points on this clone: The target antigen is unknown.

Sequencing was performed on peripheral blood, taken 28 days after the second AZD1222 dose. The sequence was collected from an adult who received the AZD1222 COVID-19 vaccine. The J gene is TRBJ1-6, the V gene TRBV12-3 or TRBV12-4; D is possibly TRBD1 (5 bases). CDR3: CASSQGVNSPLHF. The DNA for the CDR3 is TGTGCCAGCAGCCAGGGTGTTAATTCACCCCTCCACTTT.